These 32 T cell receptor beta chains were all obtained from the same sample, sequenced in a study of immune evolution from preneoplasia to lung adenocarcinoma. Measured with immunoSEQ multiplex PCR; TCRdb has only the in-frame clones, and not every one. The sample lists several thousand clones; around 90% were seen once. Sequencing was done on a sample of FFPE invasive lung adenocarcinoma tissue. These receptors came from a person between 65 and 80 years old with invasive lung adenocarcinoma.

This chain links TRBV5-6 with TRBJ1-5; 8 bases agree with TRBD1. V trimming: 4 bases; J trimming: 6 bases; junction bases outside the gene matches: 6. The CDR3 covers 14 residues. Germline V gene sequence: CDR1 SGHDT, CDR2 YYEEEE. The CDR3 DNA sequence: TGTGCCAGCAGCACGGGACAGGTAACTCAGCCCCAGCATTTT. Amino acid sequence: CASSTGQVTQPQHF.

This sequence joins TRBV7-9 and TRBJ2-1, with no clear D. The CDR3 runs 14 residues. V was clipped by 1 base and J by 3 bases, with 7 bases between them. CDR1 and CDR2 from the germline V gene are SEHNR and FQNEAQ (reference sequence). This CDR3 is CASSLDGDYNEQFF. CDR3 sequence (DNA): TGTGCCAGCAGCTTAGATGGGGACTACAATGAGCAGTTCTTC.

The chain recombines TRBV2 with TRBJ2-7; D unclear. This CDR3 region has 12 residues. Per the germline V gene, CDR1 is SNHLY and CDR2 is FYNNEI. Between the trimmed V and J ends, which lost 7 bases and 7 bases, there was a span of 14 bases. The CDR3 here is CASTGLQWEQYF. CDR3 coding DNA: TGTGCCAGCACCGGGCTTCAATGGGAGCAGTACTTC.

CDR3 amino acids: CASSAGTNQMGANVLTF. The CDR3 coding sequence is TGTGCCAGCAGCGCCGGGACAAACCAAATGGGGGCCAACGTCCTGACTTTC. The chain employs TRBV5-6 and TRBJ2-6; TRBD1 is a possible D gene (6 bases). The germline V and J ends were trimmed by 4 bases and 4 bases, with 18 bases remaining between them. Germline CDR1 SGHDT, CDR2 YYEEEE. CDR3 length: 17 residues.

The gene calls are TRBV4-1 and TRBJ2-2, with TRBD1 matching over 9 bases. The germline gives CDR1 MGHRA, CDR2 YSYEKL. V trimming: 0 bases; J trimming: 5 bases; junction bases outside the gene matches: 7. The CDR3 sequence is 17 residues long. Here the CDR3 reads CASSQENRGLFTGELFF. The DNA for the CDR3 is TGCGCCAGCAGCCAAGAGAACAGGGGGCTCTTTACCGGGGAGCTGTTTTTT.

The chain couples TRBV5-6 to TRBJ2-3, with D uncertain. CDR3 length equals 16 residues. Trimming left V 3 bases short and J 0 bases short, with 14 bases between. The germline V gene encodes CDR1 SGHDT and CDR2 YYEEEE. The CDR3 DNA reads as TGTGCCAGCAGCTGGGAACGTAGCCCTAGCACAGATACGCAGTATTTT. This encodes CASSWERSPSTDTQYF.

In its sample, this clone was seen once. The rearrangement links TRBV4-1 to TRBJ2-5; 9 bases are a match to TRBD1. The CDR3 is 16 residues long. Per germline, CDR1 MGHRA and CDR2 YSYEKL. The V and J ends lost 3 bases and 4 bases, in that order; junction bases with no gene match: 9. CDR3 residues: CASSQGGTGRGETQYF. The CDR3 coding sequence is TGCGCCAGCAGCCAGGGGGGGACAGGGCGGGGAGAGACCCAGTACTTC.

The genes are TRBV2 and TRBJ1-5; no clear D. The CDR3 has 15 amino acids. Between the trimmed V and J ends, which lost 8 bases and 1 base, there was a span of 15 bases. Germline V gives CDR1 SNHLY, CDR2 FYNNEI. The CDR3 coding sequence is TGTGCCAGCCGAACAGCGCCGGAGAGCAATCAGCCCCAGCATTTT. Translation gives CASRTAPESNQPQHF.

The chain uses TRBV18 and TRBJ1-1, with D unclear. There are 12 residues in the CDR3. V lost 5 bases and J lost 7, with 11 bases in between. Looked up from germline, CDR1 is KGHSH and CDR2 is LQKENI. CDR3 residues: CASSGESVEAFF. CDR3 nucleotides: TGTGCCAGCTCAGGGGAGTCCGTTGAAGCTTTCTTT. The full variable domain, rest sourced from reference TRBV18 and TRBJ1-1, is NAGVMQNPRHLVRRRGQEARLRCSPMKGHSHVYWYRQLPEEGLKFMVYLQKENIIDESGMPKERFSAEFPKEGPSILRIQQVVRGDSAAYFCASSGESVEAFFGQGTRLTVV.

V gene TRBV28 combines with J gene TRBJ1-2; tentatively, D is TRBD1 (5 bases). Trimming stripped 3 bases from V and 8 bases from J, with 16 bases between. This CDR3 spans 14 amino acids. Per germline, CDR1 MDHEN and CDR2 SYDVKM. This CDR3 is CASSFEGTTRGYTF. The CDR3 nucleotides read TGTGCCAGCAGTTTTGAGGGGACGACTCGAGGCTACACCTTC.

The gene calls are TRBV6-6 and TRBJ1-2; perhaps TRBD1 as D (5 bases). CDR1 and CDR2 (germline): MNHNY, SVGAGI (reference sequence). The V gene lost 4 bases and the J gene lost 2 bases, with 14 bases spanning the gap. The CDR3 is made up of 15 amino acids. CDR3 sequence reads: CASSSSEGRNYGYTF. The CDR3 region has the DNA TGTGCCAGCAGTTCGTCGGAGGGGCGGAACTATGGCTACACCTTC.

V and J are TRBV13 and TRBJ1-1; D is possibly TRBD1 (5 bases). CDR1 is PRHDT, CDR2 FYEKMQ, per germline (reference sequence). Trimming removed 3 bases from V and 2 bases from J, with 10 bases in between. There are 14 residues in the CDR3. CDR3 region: CASSFGAANTEAFF. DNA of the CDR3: TGTGCCAGCAGCTTTGGGGCAGCAAACACTGAAGCTTTCTTT.

The CDR3 nucleotides read TGTGCCAGCGGGATAGCGGGGGAACCCTCGGAGACCCAGTACTTC. Its protein is CASGIAGEPSETQYF. This chain links TRBV7-3 with TRBJ2-5; 9 nucleotides match TRBD2. Germline values: CDR1 SGHTA, CDR2 FQGTGA. CDR3 length equals 15 residues. Unmatched junction bases numbered 12, after V lost 8 bases and J lost 5 bases.

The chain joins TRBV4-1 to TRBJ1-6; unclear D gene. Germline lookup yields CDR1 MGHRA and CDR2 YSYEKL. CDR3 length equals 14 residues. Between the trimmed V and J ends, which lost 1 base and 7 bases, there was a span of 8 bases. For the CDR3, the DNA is TGCGCCAGCAGCCAAGGGCAGCCGAATTCACCCCTCCACTTT. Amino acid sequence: CASSQGQPNSPLHF.

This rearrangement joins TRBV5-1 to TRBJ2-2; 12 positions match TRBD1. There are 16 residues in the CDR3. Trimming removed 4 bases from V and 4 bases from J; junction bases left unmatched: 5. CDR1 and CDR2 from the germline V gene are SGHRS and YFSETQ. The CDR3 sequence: CASSPGTGGTTGELFF. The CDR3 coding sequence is TGCGCCAGCAGCCCAGGGACAGGGGGCACCACCGGGGAGCTGTTTTTT. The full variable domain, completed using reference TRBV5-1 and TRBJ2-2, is KAGVTQTPRYLIKTRGQQVTLSCSPISGHRSVSWYQQTPGQGLQFLFEYFSETQRNKGNFPGRFSGRQFSNSRSEMNVSTLELGDSALYLCASSPGTGGTTGELFFGEGSRLTVL.

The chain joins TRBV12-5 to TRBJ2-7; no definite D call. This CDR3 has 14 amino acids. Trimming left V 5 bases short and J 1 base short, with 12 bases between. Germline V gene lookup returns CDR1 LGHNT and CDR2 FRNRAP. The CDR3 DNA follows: TGTGCTAGTGGTCGAATTAAGGGATCCTACGAGCAGTACTTC. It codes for CASGRIKGSYEQYF.

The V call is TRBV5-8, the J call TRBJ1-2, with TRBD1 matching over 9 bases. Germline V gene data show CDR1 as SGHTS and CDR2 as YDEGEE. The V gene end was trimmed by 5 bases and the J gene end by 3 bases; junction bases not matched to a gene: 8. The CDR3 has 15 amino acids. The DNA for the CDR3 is TGTGCCAGCAGGGAGGGACAGGGACCTGACTATGGCTACACCTTC. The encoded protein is CASREGQGPDYGYTF.

This CDR3 reads CASSLLGDRAHEQYF. CDR3 in DNA: TGCGCCAGCAGCCTCCTGGGGGACAGGGCACACGAGCAGTACTTC. The rearrangement links TRBV4-1 to TRBJ2-7; 9 bases map to TRBD1. The junction had 9 bases not matched to a gene; V was cut back by 4 bases and J by 5 bases. The CDR3 contains 15 residues. Germline V gene data show CDR1 as MGHRA and CDR2 as YSYEKL.

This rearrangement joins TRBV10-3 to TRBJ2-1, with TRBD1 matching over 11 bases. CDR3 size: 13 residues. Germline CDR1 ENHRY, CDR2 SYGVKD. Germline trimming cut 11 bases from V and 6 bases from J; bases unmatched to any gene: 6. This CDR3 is CAVGQGALNEQFF. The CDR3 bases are TGTGCCGTCGGACAGGGGGCTCTCAATGAGCAGTTCTTC.

As DNA, the CDR3 is TGTGCCAGCAGTCCCTTGGGGGAGCTGTTTTTT. It is translated as CASSPLGELFF. The chain joins TRBV28 to TRBJ2-2, with D unresolved. From germline, CDR1 is MDHEN and CDR2 SYDVKM. V shed 5 bases and J shed 8 bases, with 6 bases lying between them. CDR3 length: 11 residues.

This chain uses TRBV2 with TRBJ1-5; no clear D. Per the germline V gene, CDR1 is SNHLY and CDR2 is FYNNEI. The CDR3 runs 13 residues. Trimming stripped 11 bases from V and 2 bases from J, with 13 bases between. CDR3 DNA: TGTGCCTCAAGCCCCACAGGCAATCAGCCCCAGCATTTT. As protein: CASSPTGNQPQHF.

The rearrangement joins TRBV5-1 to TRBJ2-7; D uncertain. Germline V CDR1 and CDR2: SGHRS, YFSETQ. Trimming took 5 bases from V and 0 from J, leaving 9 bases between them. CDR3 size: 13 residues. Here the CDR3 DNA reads TGCGCCAGCAGACAAGCCACCTCCTACGAGCAGTACTTC. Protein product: CASRQATSYEQYF.

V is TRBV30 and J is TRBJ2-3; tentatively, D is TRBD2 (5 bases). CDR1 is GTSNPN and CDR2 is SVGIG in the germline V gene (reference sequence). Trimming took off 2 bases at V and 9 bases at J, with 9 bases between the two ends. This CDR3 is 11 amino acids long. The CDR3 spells CAWSSGPTQYF. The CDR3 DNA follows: TGTGCCTGGAGTAGCGGCCCGACGCAGTATTTT.

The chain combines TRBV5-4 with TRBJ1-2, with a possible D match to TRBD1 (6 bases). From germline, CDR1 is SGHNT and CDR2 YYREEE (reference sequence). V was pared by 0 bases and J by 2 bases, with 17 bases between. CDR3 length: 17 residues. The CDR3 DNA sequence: TGTGCCAGCAGCTTGGATGTGGGGGCGATAAAAAACTATGGCTACACCTTC. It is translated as CASSLDVGAIKNYGYTF. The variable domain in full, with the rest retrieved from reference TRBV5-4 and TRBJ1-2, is ETGVTQSPTHLIKTRGQQVTLRCSSQSGHNTVSWYQQALGQGPQFIFQYYREEENGRGNFPPRFSGLQFPNYSSELNVNALELDDSALYLCASSLDVGAIKNYGYTFGSGTRLTVV.

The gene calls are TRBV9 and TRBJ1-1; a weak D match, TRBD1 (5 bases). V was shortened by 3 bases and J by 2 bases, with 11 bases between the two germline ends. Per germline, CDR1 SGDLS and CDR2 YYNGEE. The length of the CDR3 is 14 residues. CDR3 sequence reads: CASSAGGDNTEAFF. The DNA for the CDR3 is TGTGCCAGCAGCGCCGGGGGGGATAACACTGAAGCTTTCTTT.

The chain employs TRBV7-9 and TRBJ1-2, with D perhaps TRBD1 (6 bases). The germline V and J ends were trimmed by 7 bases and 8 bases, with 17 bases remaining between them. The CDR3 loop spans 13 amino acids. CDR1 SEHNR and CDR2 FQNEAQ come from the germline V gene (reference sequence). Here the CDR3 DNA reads TGTGCCAGCACCCCAGTGGCAGGGGAGGGCTACACCTTC. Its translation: CASTPVAGEGYTF.

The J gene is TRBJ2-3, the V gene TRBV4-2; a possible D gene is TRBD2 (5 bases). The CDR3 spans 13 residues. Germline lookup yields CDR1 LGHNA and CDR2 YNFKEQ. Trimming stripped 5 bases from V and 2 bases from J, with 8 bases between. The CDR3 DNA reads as TGTGCCAGCAGCGTAGACTACACAGATACGCAGTATTTT. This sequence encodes CASSVDYTDTQYF.

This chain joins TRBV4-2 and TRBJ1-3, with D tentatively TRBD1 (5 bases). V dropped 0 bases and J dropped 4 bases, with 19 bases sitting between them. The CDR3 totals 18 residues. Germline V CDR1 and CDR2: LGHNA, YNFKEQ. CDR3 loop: CASSQERSGGAHGNTIYF. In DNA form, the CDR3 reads TGTGCCAGCAGCCAAGAAAGGTCCGGCGGGGCTCACGGAAACACCATATATTTT.

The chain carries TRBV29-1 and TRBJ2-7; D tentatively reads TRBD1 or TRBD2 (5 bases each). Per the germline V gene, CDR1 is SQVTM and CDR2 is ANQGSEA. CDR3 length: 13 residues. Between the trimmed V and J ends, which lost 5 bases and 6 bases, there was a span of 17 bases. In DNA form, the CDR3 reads TGCAGCGTTAGACCCCCCGGGACGGCCGAGCAGTACTTC. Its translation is CSVRPPGTAEQYF.

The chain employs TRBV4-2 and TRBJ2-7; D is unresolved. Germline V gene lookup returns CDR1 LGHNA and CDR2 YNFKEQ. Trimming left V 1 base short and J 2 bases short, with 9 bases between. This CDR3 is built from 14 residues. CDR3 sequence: CASSQGVGAYEQYF. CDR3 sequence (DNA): TGTGCCAGCAGCCAAGGAGTTGGGGCCTACGAGCAGTACTTC.

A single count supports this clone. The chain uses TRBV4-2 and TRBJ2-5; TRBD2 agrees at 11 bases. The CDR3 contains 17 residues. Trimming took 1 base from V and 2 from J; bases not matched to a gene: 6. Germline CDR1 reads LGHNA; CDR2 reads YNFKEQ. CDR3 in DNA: TGTGCCAGCAGCCAAGCCGCCACTAGCGGGGGACAAGAGACCCAGTACTTC. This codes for CASSQAATSGGQETQYF.

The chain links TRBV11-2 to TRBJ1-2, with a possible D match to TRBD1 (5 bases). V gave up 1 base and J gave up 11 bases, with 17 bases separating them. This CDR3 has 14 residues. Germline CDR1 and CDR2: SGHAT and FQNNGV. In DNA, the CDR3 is TGTGCCAGCAGCTTAGGTCTCAGGGACGGAAGATACACCTTC. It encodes CASSLGLRDGRYTF.